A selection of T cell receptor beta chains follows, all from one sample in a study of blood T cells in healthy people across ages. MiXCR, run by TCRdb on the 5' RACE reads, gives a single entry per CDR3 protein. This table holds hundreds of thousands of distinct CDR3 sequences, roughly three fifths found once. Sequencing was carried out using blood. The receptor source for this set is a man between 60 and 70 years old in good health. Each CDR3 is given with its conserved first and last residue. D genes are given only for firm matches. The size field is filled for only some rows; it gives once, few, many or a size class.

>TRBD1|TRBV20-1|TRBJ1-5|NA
TGCAGTGCTAGGACAGGGGGCCAAAGCAATCAGCCCCAGCATTTT
CSARTGGQSNQPQHF
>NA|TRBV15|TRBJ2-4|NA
TGTGCCACCAGCAGAGGGGTCCTCCCCAACATTCAGTACTTC
CATSRGVLPNIQYF
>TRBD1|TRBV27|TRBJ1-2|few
TGTGCCAGCCGCTCAGGACAGGGGTACTATGGCTACACCTTC
CASRSGQGYYGYTF
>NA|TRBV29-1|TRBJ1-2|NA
TGCAGCGTCCTCCCCGTGGCCCAGTCCTCTGGCTACACCTTC
CSVLPVAQSSGYTF
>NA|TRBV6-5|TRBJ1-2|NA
TGTGCCAGCAGCCGAGGACAGACCTCATATGGCTACACCTTC
CASSRGQTSYGYTF
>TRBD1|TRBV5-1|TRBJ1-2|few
TGCGCCAGCAGCTTGGCCGGGACAGACTATGGCTACACCTTC
CASSLAGTDYGYTF
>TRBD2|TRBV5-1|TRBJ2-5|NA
TGCGCCAGCAGCTTGGCCCAGCGGGGCCCGGAGACCCAGTACTTC
CASSLAQRGPETQYF
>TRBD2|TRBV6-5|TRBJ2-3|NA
TGTGCCAGCAGTTACGGGACTAGCGCGGATACGCAGTATTTT
CASSYGTSADTQYF
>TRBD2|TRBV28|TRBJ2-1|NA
TGTGCCAGCACCGAAGTCCAGCGGGGAGGCTACAATGAGCAGTTCTTC
CASTEVQRGGYNEQFF
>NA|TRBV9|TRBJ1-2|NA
TGTGCCAGCAGCGTCCGGGAAATCGCCTATGGCTACACCTTC
CASSVREIAYGYTF
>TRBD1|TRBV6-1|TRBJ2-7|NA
TGTGCCAGCAGCGGGACAGGGGTCGAGCAGTACTTC
CASSGTGVEQYF
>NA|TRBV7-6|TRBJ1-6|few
TGTGCCAGCAGCCACAGGGCGCTCAATTCACCCCTCCACTTT
CASSHRALNSPLHF
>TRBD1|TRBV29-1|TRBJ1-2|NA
TGCAGCGTTACCGAGACAGGGGGCAACTATGGCTACACCTTC
CSVTETGGNYGYTF
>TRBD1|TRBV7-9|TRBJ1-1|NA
TGTGCCAGCAGCCCAGAGGGACAGGGGGTGTCCGGTGAAGCTTTCTTT
CASSPEGQGVSGEAFF
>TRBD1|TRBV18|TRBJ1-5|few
TGTGCCAGCTCGACAGGGGTTGGGAATCAGCCCCAGCATTTT
CASSTGVGNQPQHF
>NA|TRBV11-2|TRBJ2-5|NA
TGTGCCAGCAGCGTAGGGCTGTCGACGGAGACCCAGTACTTC
CASSVGLSTETQYF
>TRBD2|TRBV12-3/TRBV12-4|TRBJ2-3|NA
TGTGCCAGCAGCGTCCTAGCGGGGGCCTCAGATACGCAGTATTTT
CASSVLAGASDTQYF
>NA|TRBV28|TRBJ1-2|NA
TGTGCCAGCAGTTCCGCCGGACACGACTATGGCTACACCTTC
CASSSAGHDYGYTF
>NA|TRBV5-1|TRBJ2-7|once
TGCGCCAGCAGCTTCCGTAGGGGCTCCTACGAGCAGTACTTC
CASSFRRGSYEQYF
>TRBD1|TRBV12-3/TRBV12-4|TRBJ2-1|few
TGTGCCAGCAGCTCGGGGACAGGGGAACCATACAATGAGCAGTTCTTC
CASSSGTGEPYNEQFF
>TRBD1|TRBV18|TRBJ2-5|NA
TGTGCCAGCTCACCAGGGACAGGGGTCGGAGAGACCCAGTACTTC
CASSPGTGVGETQYF
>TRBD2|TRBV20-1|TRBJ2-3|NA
TGCAGTGCGGCCCGAGGACTAGCGGGGGGCCTCAGCGACACAGATACGCAGTATTTT
CSAARGLAGGLSDTDTQYF
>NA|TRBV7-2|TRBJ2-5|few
TGTGCCAGCAGCTTAGCCCGGGTTGAGACCCAGTACTTC
CASSLARVETQYF
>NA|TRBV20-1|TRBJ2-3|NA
TGCAGTGCTCGAACAGGGTTAGGCTTAGATACGCAGTATTTT
CSARTGLGLDTQYF
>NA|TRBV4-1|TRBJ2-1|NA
TGCGCCAGCAGCTCTCAAAAAGGAAACTTCAATGAGCAGTTCTTC
CASSSQKGNFNEQFF
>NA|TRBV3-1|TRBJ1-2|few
TGTGCCAGCAGCCAAGGGGAGGGGACTAACTATGGCTACACCTTC
CASSQGEGTNYGYTF
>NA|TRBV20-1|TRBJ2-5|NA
TGCAGTGCTAGAGGGGTATCTTTTGTAGAGACCCAGTACTTC
CSARGVSFVETQYF
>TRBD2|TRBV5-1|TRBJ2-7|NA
TGCGCCAGCAGCTCTGGCGGGGGGGCCTACGAGCAGTACTTC
CASSSGGGAYEQYF
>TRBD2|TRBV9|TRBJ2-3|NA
TGTGCCAGCAGCCCCCGGGGGGAGGTTGGGACAGATACGCAGTATTTT
CASSPRGEVGTDTQYF
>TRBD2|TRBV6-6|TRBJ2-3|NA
TGTGCCAGCAGTCTGGGACTAGCGGGTCGTAGCACAGATACGCAGTATTTT
CASSLGLAGRSTDTQYF
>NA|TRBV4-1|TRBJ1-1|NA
TGCGCCAGCAGCCCCCTGAGTGGGTCGAACACTGAAGCTTTCTTT
CASSPLSGSNTEAFF
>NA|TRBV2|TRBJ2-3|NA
TGTGCCAGCAGTGAAACCCCCGGTCCAAATACGCAGTATTTT
CASSETPGPNTQYF
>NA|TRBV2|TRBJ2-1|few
TGTGCCAGCAGTGTAAGGGCAGGGTACAATGAGCAGTTCTTC
CASSVRAGYNEQFF
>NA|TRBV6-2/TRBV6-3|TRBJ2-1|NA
TGTGCCAGCAGTCCGACGCGGATCAATGAGCAGTTCTTC
CASSPTRINEQFF
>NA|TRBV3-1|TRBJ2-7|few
TGTGCCAGCAGCCAAGATGGAGGCGAGCAGTACTTC
CASSQDGGEQYF
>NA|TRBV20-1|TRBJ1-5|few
TGCAGTGCTTCGGACGGCAATCAGCCCCAGCATTTT
CSASDGNQPQHF
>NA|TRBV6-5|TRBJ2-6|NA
TGTGCCAGCAGCCGACAGGGACTGGGGGGGGCCAACGTCCTGACTTTC
CASSRQGLGGANVLTF
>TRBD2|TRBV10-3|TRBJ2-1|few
TGTGCCATCAGTGAAAAAGGACTAGCGGGGGGGGATGAGCAGTTCTTC
CAISEKGLAGGDEQFF